Shown below are 31 T cell receptor beta chains from a single sample sequenced in a study of blood T cell repertoires in COVID-19. The assay was immunoSEQ multiplex PCR, and TCRdb's table has in-frame clones only and misses some. The repertoire holds tens of thousands of clones, with roughly 88% as singletons. Specimen: peripheral blood. The receptors derive from a man over 45 with active or convalescent COVID-19.

A single count supports this clone. The rearrangement joins TRBV6-4 to TRBJ1-2; 7 positions match TRBD1. The CDR3 is 14 residues long. CDR1 and CDR2 from the germline V gene are MRHNA and SNTAGT. V was pared by 1 base and J by 8 bases, with 7 bases of the junction left unmatched. DNA of the CDR3: TGTGCCAGCAGTGACTGGAACAGGGGAGGCGGCTACACCTTC. This translates into CASSDWNRGGGYTF.

V is TRBV30 and J is TRBJ2-1; D perhaps matches TRBD1 (6 bases). The germline V gene encodes CDR1 GTSNPN and CDR2 SVGIG (reference sequence). Trimming cost V 4 bases and J 0 bases, with 13 bases left between them. CDR3 size: 15 residues. DNA of the CDR3: TGTGCCTGGACTGGGGGCCCCCACTCCTACAATGAGCAGTTCTTC. This codes for CAWTGGPHSYNEQFF.

The chain employs TRBV28 and TRBJ1-4, with 9 bases that match TRBD1. With 4 bases clipped from V and 8 bases from J, the junction kept 8 bases outside the gene matches. Germline lookup yields CDR1 MDHEN and CDR2 SYDVKM. The CDR3 totals 15 residues. DNA for the CDR3: TGTGCCAGCAGTTCGCCCGGGACAGGGAAAGAAAAACTGTTTTTT. It translates to CASSSPGTGKEKLFF.

The chain combines TRBV5-1 with TRBJ1-1, with D uncertain. This CDR3 is 15 amino acids long. Germline V gene lookup returns CDR1 SGHRS and CDR2 YFSETQ. V lost 6 bases to trimming and J lost 4 bases, with 19 bases between them. The chain's CDR3 is CASTLGSSGVTEAFF. The CDR3 nucleotides are TGCGCCAGCACCCTGGGATCTTCCGGGGTCACTGAAGCTTTCTTT.

This clone was detected only a few times. This chain links TRBV27 with TRBJ1-1, with D possibly matching TRBD1 (6 bases). The germline gives CDR1 MNHEY, CDR2 SMNVEV (reference sequence). Trimming took 6 bases from V and 4 from J, leaving 15 bases between them. This CDR3 is built from 14 residues. CDR3 residues: CASSQAGTSTEAFF. The CDR3 DNA sequence: TGTGCCAGCAGCCAAGCTGGGACATCCACTGAAGCTTTCTTT.

This clone was recorded only once. This sequence joins TRBV5-6 and TRBJ2-5; possibly TRBD1 for D (5 bases). V dropped 0 bases and J dropped 4 bases, with 13 bases sitting between them. This CDR3 spans 15 amino acids. The germline gives CDR1 SGHDT, CDR2 YYEEEE. The CDR3 region has the DNA TGTGCCAGCAGCTTGGCCGGGCTTGGGGCAGAGACCCAGTACTTC. This encodes CASSLAGLGAETQYF.

The genes are TRBV29-1 and TRBJ2-5, with a weak D call TRBD2 (6 bases). Germline assignment: CDR1 SQVTM and CDR2 ANQGSEA. The CDR3 consists of 11 residues. V gave up 4 bases and J gave up 5 bases, with 8 bases separating them. This CDR3 is CSVGGEETQYF. The CDR3 nucleotides read TGCAGCGTTGGGGGGGAGGAGACCCAGTACTTC.

This clone was seen a single time. CDR3 protein: CAWSVKDRRTDTQYF. The CDR3 nucleotides read TGTGCCTGGAGTGTCAAGGACAGACGCACAGATACGCAGTATTTT. The chain has TRBV30 and TRBJ2-3; the D gene is possibly TRBD1 (6 bases). Germline CDR1 is GTSNPN and CDR2 is SVGIG (reference sequence). The V end was cut by 0 bases, the J end by 1 base, with 11 bases between. CDR3 length: 15 residues.

The rearrangement links TRBV6-5 to TRBJ1-4; 7 bases match TRBD1. V lost 6 bases, J lost 7 bases, and 5 bases stayed unmatched. Germline loops: CDR1 MNHEY, CDR2 SVGAGI. The CDR3 runs 13 residues. In DNA form, the CDR3 reads TGTGCCAGCAGCTACAGGGGAGGTGAAAAACTGTTTTTT. Protein sequence: CASSYRGGEKLFF.

This clone occurred once. The rearrangement links TRBV6-6 to TRBJ2-1, with D perhaps TRBD1 (6 bases). Between the trimmed V and J ends, which lost 10 bases and 6 bases, there was a span of 13 bases. This CDR3 has 12 residues. CDR1 is MNHNY, CDR2 SVGAGI, per germline (reference sequence). The CDR3 spells CATEQGGNEQFF. The DNA for the CDR3 is TGTGCCACCGAACAGGGCGGCAATGAGCAGTTCTTC.

CDR3 amino acids: CASSWGLAGGDEQFF. CDR3 nucleotide sequence: TGTGCCAGCAGCTGGGGACTAGCGGGAGGCGATGAGCAGTTCTTC. The V gene is TRBV5-5, the J gene TRBJ2-1; 15 bases line up with TRBD2. With 3 bases clipped from V and 8 bases from J, the junction kept 3 bases outside the gene matches. The CDR3 runs 15 residues. Germline CDR1 is SGHKS and CDR2 is YYEKEE (reference sequence). The entire variable domain, with the rest obtained from reference TRBV5-5 and TRBJ2-1, is as follows: DAGVTQSPTHLIKTRGQQVTLRCSPISGHKSVSWYQQVLGQGPQFIFQYYEKEERGRGNFPDRFSARQFPNYSSELNVNALLLGDSALYLCASSWGLAGGDEQFFGPGTRLTVL.

V gene TRBV7-2 combines with J gene TRBJ1-4, with a weak D call TRBD1 (6 bases). The CDR3 runs to 14 residues. V was clipped by 6 bases and J by 7 bases, with 15 bases between them. Germline V gives CDR1 SGHTA, CDR2 FQGNSA. The CDR3 nucleotides read TGTGCCAGCAGGCGACAGGCGGTGTCTGAAAAACTGTTTTTT. Translation gives CASRRQAVSEKLFF.

The chain employs TRBV11-2 and TRBJ2-1; 11 nucleotides align to TRBD2. The J segment lost 5 bases and the V segment lost 2 bases, leaving 2 bases of the junction unmatched. The CDR3 runs 15 residues. Germline assignment: CDR1 SGHAT and CDR2 FQNNGV. The CDR3 sequence is CASSLNSGGDNEQFF. Here the CDR3 DNA reads TGTGCCAGCAGCTTAAATAGCGGGGGGGACAATGAGCAGTTCTTC.

This chain connects TRBV5-1 to TRBJ2-2, with TRBD1 matching over 7 bases. The length of the CDR3 is 15 residues. The V segment lost 0 bases and the J segment 8 bases; nucleotides outside the gene matches: 7. The V gene's germline CDR1 is SGHRS and CDR2 YFSETQ. The CDR3 here is CASSLDRPGQGELFF. In DNA form, the CDR3 reads TGCGCCAGCAGCTTGGATCGGCCGGGACAGGGGGAGCTGTTTTTT.

This clone was seen once. The gene calls are TRBV28 and TRBJ1-2; 11 bases align to TRBD1. The CDR3 loop spans 18 amino acids. The germline V gene encodes CDR1 MDHEN and CDR2 SYDVKM. V lost 7 bases and J lost 6; bases outside the gene matches: 19. The DNA of the CDR3 is TGTGCCAGCATCTGGACAGGGGGCGCTTATGGCCCCGGGAATGGCTACACCTTC. Protein: CASIWTGGAYGPGNGYTF.

This clone was found a few times. This chain links TRBV18 with TRBJ1-2, with 9 bases matching TRBD1. This CDR3 has 14 residues. The germline CDR1 and CDR2 sequences are KGHSH and LQKENI. Trimming at V came to 3 bases and at J to 9 bases, leaving 8 bases not matched to a gene. CDR3 in amino acids: CASSPGQGGGSYTF. The CDR3 nucleotides read TGTGCCAGCTCACCGGGACAGGGTGGAGGCAGCTACACCTTC.

This clone was found a few times. The chain couples TRBV24-1 to TRBJ2-1; 14 nucleotides align to TRBD2. Germline CDR1 reads KGHDR; CDR2 reads SFDVKD. This CDR3 is built from 16 residues. V trimming: 4 bases; J trimming: 12 bases; junction bases outside the gene matches: 10. The DNA of the CDR3 is TGTGCCACCAGTGAAACCGGGACTAGCGGGGGCTGGGGGCAGTTCTTC. It encodes CATSETGTSGGWGQFF.

The chain recombines TRBV5-1 with TRBJ2-7, with 7 bases aligning to TRBD1. The V segment lost 5 bases and the J segment 4 bases; nucleotides outside the gene matches: 6. Per germline, CDR1 SGHRS and CDR2 YFSETQ. The CDR3 consists of 13 residues. CDR3 in amino acids: CASRQDRIYEQYF. CDR3 nucleotide sequence: TGCGCCAGCAGACAGGACAGGATTTACGAGCAGTACTTC. The full variable domain, in which reference TRBV5-1 and TRBJ2-7 provide the parts outside the CDR3, is KAGVTQTPRYLIKTRGQQVTLSCSPISGHRSVSWYQQTPGQGLQFLFEYFSETQRNKGNFPGRFSGRQFSNSRSEMNVSTLELGDSALYLCASRQDRIYEQYFGPGTRLTVT.

The table lists this clone with a few counts. V usage is TRBV4-1 and J usage is TRBJ2-2; 9 bases line up with TRBD1. The germline CDR1 and CDR2 sequences are MGHRA and YSYEKL. The CDR3 contains 15 residues. The V and J ends lost 0 bases and 13 bases, in that order; junction bases with no gene match: 9. This CDR3 is CASSQEIRTGGALFF. The CDR3 DNA reads as TGCGCCAGCAGCCAAGAAATTCGCACAGGGGGCGCGCTGTTTTTT.

The chain carries TRBV7-2 and TRBJ2-1, with 9 bases aligning to TRBD2. This CDR3 contains 14 residues. The germline V gene encodes CDR1 SGHTA and CDR2 FQGNSA. V shed 5 bases, J shed 6 bases, and the junction held 5 bases outside the gene matches. The CDR3 nucleotides read TGTGCCAGCAGCATTAGCGGGAGTATCAATGAGCAGTTCTTC. Translation: CASSISGSINEQFF.

The chain carries TRBV3-1 (or the pseudogene TRBV3-2) and TRBJ2-1, with 7 bases that match TRBD1. V lost 1 base and J lost 9; bases outside the gene matches: 9. The CDR3 consists of 15 residues. Germline values: CDR1 LGHDT, CDR2 YNNKEL (reference sequence). The chain's CDR3 is CASSQGRQGNGEQFF. DNA of the CDR3: TGTGCCAGCAGCCAAGGGAGACAGGGTAATGGTGAGCAGTTCTTC.

This clone appeared a single time. J is TRBJ2-3 and V is TRBV5-1; tentative D call: TRBD1 (6 bases). CDR1 is SGHRS and CDR2 is YFSETQ in the germline V gene. Trimming shortened V by 0 bases and J by 0 bases, and 8 bases separated the two germline ends. The CDR3 consists of 15 residues. The CDR3, as DNA: TGCGCCAGCAGCTTGGGGGGGCGCAGCACAGATACGCAGTATTTT. Its translation: CASSLGGRSTDTQYF.

The rearrangement links TRBV28 to TRBJ2-1; the match to TRBD2 covers 11 bases. The V segment lost 4 bases and the J segment 10 bases; nucleotides outside the gene matches: 12. This CDR3 is built from 16 residues. CDR1 is MDHEN, CDR2 SYDVKM, per germline. For the CDR3, the DNA is TGTGCCAGCAGTTCACCCTCGACTAGCGGGATAGGGGAGCAGTTCTTC. As protein: CASSSPSTSGIGEQFF.

This clone was seen once. The chain couples TRBV27 to TRBJ2-1; the D is unclear. The CDR3 totals 11 residues. V lost 11 bases, J lost 0 bases, and 5 bases lay in between. Germline-derived CDR1 and CDR2 are MNHEY and SMNVEV (reference sequence). The CDR3 DNA reads as TGTGCCGCGAGCTCCTACAATGAGCAGTTCTTC. Its translation: CAASSYNEQFF.

The chain employs TRBV5-1 and TRBJ1-2, with 9 bases that match TRBD1. Germline CDR1 and CDR2: SGHRS and YFSETQ. The CDR3 loop spans 15 amino acids. Trimming removed 4 bases from V and 0 bases from J; junction bases left unmatched: 4. CDR3 bases: TGCGCCAGCAGCCTTCGACAGGGGGCTAACTATGGCTACACCTTC. Amino acids: CASSLRQGANYGYTF. The whole variable domain, filled in from reference TRBV5-1 and TRBJ1-2, reads KAGVTQTPRYLIKTRGQQVTLSCSPISGHRSVSWYQQTPGQGLQFLFEYFSETQRNKGNFPGRFSGRQFSNSRSEMNVSTLELGDSALYLCASSLRQGANYGYTFGSGTRLTVV.

The chain uses TRBV30 and TRBJ1-5; weak D call: TRBD1 (5 bases). This CDR3 is 13 amino acids long. The V end was cut by 3 bases, the J end by 4 bases, with 10 bases between. Germline V lookup: CDR1 GTSNPN, CDR2 SVGIG (reference sequence). CDR3 DNA: TGTGCCTGGAGGGGGTCAGGGAATCAGCCCCAGCATTTT. It yields the protein CAWRGSGNQPQHF.

The genes are TRBV20-1 and TRBJ1-2, with a tentative D call TRBD1 (5 bases). Per germline, CDR1 DFQATT and CDR2 SNEGSKA (reference sequence). The V end lost 3 bases, the J end lost 4 bases, and 12 bases lay between the germline ends. This CDR3 region has 13 residues. In DNA, the CDR3 is TGCAGTGCTAGTGCCGAGACAGTCTATGGCTACACCTTC. This sequence encodes CSASAETVYGYTF.

V gene TRBV14 combines with J gene TRBJ2-1; 7 nucleotides match TRBD2. Germline loops: CDR1 SGHDN, CDR2 FVKESK. CDR3 size: 14 residues. With V trimmed by 4 bases and J by 4 bases, 4 bases remained unmatched. The CDR3 is CASSPTGGYNEQFF. CDR3 nucleotides: TGTGCCAGCAGCCCCACGGGGGGATACAATGAGCAGTTCTTC.

V usage is TRBV28 and J usage is TRBJ2-6, with D perhaps TRBD2 (6 bases). CDR3 length equals 15 residues. Trimming took 6 bases from V and 2 from J, leaving 11 bases between them. Germline-derived CDR1 and CDR2 are MDHEN and SYDVKM. In DNA, the CDR3 is TGTGCCAGCAGCGATTGGGGGGCTGGGGCCAACGTCCTGACTTTC. This sequence encodes CASSDWGAGANVLTF.

The chain recombines TRBV19 with TRBJ2-1; TRBD2 aligns across 8 bases. Germline CDR1 reads LNHDA; CDR2 reads SQIVND (reference sequence). This CDR3 contains 16 residues. V lost 5 bases to trimming and J lost 4 bases; unmatched junction nucleotides: 10. CDR3 nucleotide sequence: TGTGCCAGTAGTTACTCGGGGGGGGAGACTTACAATGAGCAGTTCTTC. Translated: CASSYSGGETYNEQFF.

Of note for this clone: The sample contains more than one DNA sequence encoding this CDR3. The V and J genes are TRBV15 and TRBJ1-5, with D maybe TRBD1 (5 bases). The CDR3 is 14 amino acids. The V gene lost 0 bases and the J gene lost 4 bases, with 7 bases spanning the gap. CDR1 is LNHNV and CDR2 is YYDKDF in the germline V gene (reference sequence). The CDR3: CATSRDRGNQPQHF. For the CDR3, the DNA is TGTGCCACCAGCAGAGATCGGGGGAATCAGCCCCAGCATTTT.